A single sample gave rise to the 18 T cell receptor beta chains below, sequenced in a study of blood T cell repertoires in COVID-19 (dated by TCRdb to about 2020). Library preparation used the immunoSEQ multiplex PCR assay. In TCRdb, the immuneACCESS table is reduced to in-frame sequences with V and J assigned. These tables do not hold every clone; where another copy was compared, an unresolved V gene accounts for under half, and the others remain unexplained. This sample holds about 190,000 clones; about 86% were observed only once. The biggest ten clones account for about 15% of the sample. The sample taken for sequencing was peripheral blood. The receptor source for this set is a man aged 25 to 40 with active or convalescent COVID-19.

CDR3 sequence reads: CASSPPGSRGRAIAGYTF. The CDR3, as DNA: TGTGCCAGCAGCCCGCCGGGTTCGAGAGGCAGGGCAATTGCTGGCTACACCTTC. V is TRBV7-9 and J is TRBJ1-2; possible D gene TRBD1, 5 bases. The germline V and J ends were trimmed by 5 bases and 7 bases, with 29 bases remaining between them. CDR3 size: 18 residues. Looked up from germline, CDR1 is SEHNR and CDR2 is FQNEAQ (reference sequence).

This chain joins TRBV10-1 and TRBJ1-1; tentative D call: TRBD1 (6 bases). Looked up from germline, CDR1 is WNHNN and CDR2 is SYGVQD (reference sequence). The CDR3 has 16 residues. The V end was cut by 2 bases, the J end by 4 bases, with 17 bases between. CDR3: CASSEPGTPVPTEAFF. DNA of the CDR3: TGCGCCAGCAGTGAGCCGGGGACACCAGTGCCCACTGAAGCTTTCTTT.

The chain carries TRBV6-1 and TRBJ2-4, with D maybe TRBD2 (7 bases). Trimming removed 3 bases from V and 1 base from J, with 13 bases in between. CDR1 and CDR2 from the germline V gene are MNHNS and SASEGT. The CDR3 loop spans 16 amino acids. The CDR3 here is CASSEGGAVAKNIQYF. CDR3 DNA: TGTGCCAGCAGTGAGGGGGGGGCCGTTGCCAAAAACATTCAGTACTTC.

The chain has TRBV3-1 (or the pseudogene TRBV3-2) and TRBJ1-4; D unclear. The length of the CDR3 is 16 residues. The V gene's germline CDR1 is LGHDT and CDR2 YNNKEL (reference sequence). V was cut by 1 base and J by 7 bases, with 16 bases left in between. This chain's CDR3 is CASSQGRGGWREKLFF. For the CDR3, the DNA is TGTGCCAGCAGCCAAGGCCGTGGAGGGTGGCGTGAAAAACTGTTTTTT.

The V and J genes are TRBV6-5 and TRBJ2-3; D gene unclear. Germline V gene lookup returns CDR1 MNHEY and CDR2 SVGAGI. The CDR3 covers 12 residues. Trimming left V 2 bases short and J 5 bases short, with 5 bases between. CDR3 nucleotide sequence: TGTGCCAGCAGTTACCCCCGAGATACGCAGTATTTT. Translated, it gives CASSYPRDTQYF.

The chain combines TRBV6-6 with TRBJ1-1, with TRBD1 as a possible D gene (6 bases). Germline V CDR1 and CDR2: MNHNY, SVGAGI (reference sequence). The V end was cut by 10 bases, the J end by 10 bases, with 28 bases between. The CDR3 contains 15 residues. For the CDR3, the DNA is TGTGCCACCGAATTCCGGACAGACGGTCGACGGGGAGCTTTCTTT. Its protein is CATEFRTDGRRGAFF.

This chain joins TRBV12-3 or TRBV12-4 and TRBJ1-2; 7 positions match TRBD1. V gave up 5 bases and J gave up 2 bases; unmatched junction bases: 2. The CDR3 is 13 amino acids. CDR3 sequence: CASSQDRNYGYTF. CDR3 bases: TGTGCCAGCAGTCAGGACAGGAACTATGGCTACACCTTC.

This rearrangement joins TRBV9 to TRBJ1-4; the match to TRBD1 covers 8 bases. The CDR3 has 16 residues. Germline-derived CDR1 and CDR2 are SGDLS and YYNGEE. The V gene end was trimmed by 2 bases and the J gene end by 4 bases; junction bases not matched to a gene: 7. CDR3 loop: CASSVGLDRVNEKLFF. CDR3 coding DNA: TGTGCCAGCAGCGTTGGACTGGACAGGGTTAATGAAAAACTGTTTTTT.

As DNA, the CDR3 is TGTGCCACCAGTGATTTTTCAACTACCTACAATGAGCAGTTCTTC. Its translation is CATSDFSTTYNEQFF. The chain is built from TRBV24-1 and TRBJ2-1; D unresolved. Per the germline V gene, CDR1 is KGHDR and CDR2 is SFDVKD. V lost 1 base and J 2 bases, leaving 8 bases between the germline ends. The CDR3 has 15 amino acids.

The chain has TRBV28 and TRBJ1-1; D is ambiguous. V was clipped by 6 bases and J by 5 bases, with 16 bases between them. Germline lookup yields CDR1 MDHEN and CDR2 SYDVKM. CDR3 length: 14 amino acids. The CDR3 protein is CASSLPDGATEAFF. The CDR3 nucleotides read TGTGCCAGCAGCCTACCAGATGGAGCGACTGAAGCTTTCTTT.

The V gene is TRBV7-9, the J gene TRBJ1-1, with 8 bases lining up with TRBD1. The CDR3 spans 16 residues. Germline V gene data show CDR1 as SEHNR and CDR2 as FQNEAQ (reference sequence). The trim removed 5 bases at V and 4 bases at J, leaving 12 bases unmatched. In nucleotides, the CDR3 is TGTGCCAGCAGCCTTGGACAGGGAGGAGGTGGCACTGAAGCTTTCTTT. Translated: CASSLGQGGGGTEAFF.

The genes are TRBV9 and TRBJ2-2, with D hard to call. Per the germline V gene, CDR1 is SGDLS and CDR2 is YYNGEE. This CDR3 has 16 residues. V lost 0 bases, J lost 0 bases, and 9 bases lay in between. The DNA of the CDR3 is TGTGCCAGCAGCGTAGAGACTTCTGCGAACACCGGGGAGCTGTTTTTT. This gives the protein CASSVETSANTGELFF.

The V and J genes are TRBV27 and TRBJ1-5; 7 bases are a match to TRBD1. Germline assignment: CDR1 MNHEY and CDR2 SMNVEV (reference sequence). This CDR3 has 14 residues. With 5 bases clipped from V and 4 bases from J, the junction kept 5 bases outside the gene matches. CDR3 sequence: CASSQLQGNQPQHF. DNA for the CDR3: TGTGCCAGCAGTCAGCTACAGGGGAATCAGCCCCAGCATTTT.

V usage is TRBV9 and J usage is TRBJ1-2; D is possibly TRBD1 (6 bases). This CDR3 has 12 amino acids. Germline V gives CDR1 SGDLS, CDR2 YYNGEE. Trimming left V 3 bases short and J 10 bases short, with 13 bases between. DNA of the CDR3: TGTGCCAGCAGCGGACAGGTTTTAGACTACACCTTC. Its protein is CASSGQVLDYTF. Supplemented by reference TRBV9 and TRBJ1-2, the full variable domain reads DSGVTQTPKHLITATGQRVTLRCSPRSGDLSVYWYQQSLDQGLQFLIQYYNGEERAKGNILERFSAQQFPDLHSELNLSSLELGDSALYFCASSGQVLDYTFGSGTRLTVV.

The genes are TRBV6-5 and TRBJ1-2, with a tentative D call TRBD1 (5 bases). There are 13 residues in the CDR3. Trimming pared 2 bases from V and 4 bases from J, leaving 8 bases between. Per the germline V gene, CDR1 is MNHEY and CDR2 is SVGAGI. The CDR3 is CASSYQGLYGYTF. CDR3 bases: TGTGCCAGCAGTTACCAGGGACTCTATGGCTACACCTTC.

This clone was seen a handful of times. This chain connects TRBV10-3 to TRBJ2-1; TRBD2 matches 12 bases. Per the germline V gene, CDR1 is ENHRY and CDR2 is SYGVKD. V lost 6 bases, J lost 7 bases, and 10 bases stayed unmatched. There are 16 residues in the CDR3. The DNA for the CDR3 is TGTGCCATCAGGATGACTAGCGGGGGATTGGGGAATGAGCAGTTCTTC. Protein sequence: CAIRMTSGGLGNEQFF.

This clone occurred a few times. V is TRBV30 and J is TRBJ2-7, with D possibly matching TRBD1 (7 bases). The germline V gene has CDR1 GTSNPN and CDR2 SVGIG (reference sequence). V dropped 4 bases and J dropped 1 base, with 8 bases sitting between them. The CDR3 is made up of 12 amino acids. DNA of the CDR3: TGTGCCTGGACAGGGGGGTCCTACGAGCAGTACTTC. The encoded protein is CAWTGGSYEQYF.

This clone was found a few times. The rearrangement uses TRBV6-5 and TRBJ1-2; 10 nucleotides line up with TRBD1. The CDR3 loop spans 16 amino acids. With V trimmed by 0 bases and J by 8 bases, 9 bases remained unmatched. Per the germline V gene, CDR1 is MNHEY and CDR2 is SVGAGI. The CDR3: CASSYSLTGTGEGYTF. Here the CDR3 DNA reads TGTGCCAGCAGTTACTCACTAACCGGGACAGGGGAGGGCTACACCTTC.